The entry that follows covers one T cell receptor beta chain sequence. Its antigen is currently unknown. Sequence at one end of the junction differs from germline and may be a read error. An Oncomine TCR Beta short-read assay was used to sequence the DNA from cultured CD4+ T cells. Genomic DNA was drawn out of CD4+ T cells grown in culture. TCRdb re-called the PCR reads with MiXCR, one entry per CDR3 protein. The table includes more than 9,000 distinct CDR3 sequences, roughly 31% detected once. The source of the sample is a study of vaccination and CD4 T cells after COVID-19. Overall study context: Each of the control cultures got a CEFX pool, an HIV-1 Nef pool, or no peptide.

The CDR3 loop spans 14 amino acids. Germline CDR1 and CDR2: SGHAT and FQNNGV. Treatment described: approximately 9-day PBMC culture with coronavirus spike peptide pools or control peptides (ViraFEST assay). Study findings and constraints: Convalescent patients' vaccine-specific clones were spike mono-reactive in 304 of 307 cases. Within the convalescent patients, a median approximately 86% of the SARS-CoV-2-reactive clones were ones that appeared only post-vaccination.

The rearrangement links TRBV11-2 to TRBJ2-5; 7 positions agree with TRBD1. Source material: CD4+ T cells from blood, cultured in vitro. The sequence came from a human donor who had recovered from COVID-19. The CDR3 loop reads CASSLDRVQETQYF. The CDR3 coding sequence is TGTGCCAGCAGCCTAGACAGGGTTCAAGAGACCCAGTACTTC.